This T cell receptor beta chain was captured by sequencing in a study of early T cells in non-severe SARS-CoV-2 infection. Study-level information: Investigators sequenced bulk RNA drawn from unsorted whole blood, and chains remained unpaired. General observations from the study: VDJdb matching skewed toward anti-spike CD8 responses, missing private and CD4 specificities.

There are many counts of this clonotype. Its target is not known. The germline V gene has CDR1 SGHTA and CDR2 FQGNSA. The ends lost 5 bases at V and 2 bases at J; junction bases unmatched: 8. The CDR3 length is 16 residues. Tagging with unique molecular identifiers was applied to individual cDNA molecules. MiXCR, applied by TCRdb to the 5' RACE reads, yields one record per CDR3 protein. Of some 26,000 distinct CDR3 sequences listed, around 4.4% are singletons. The sequencing input was whole blood. This TCR derives from an adult who was a healthcare worker with PCR-confirmed SARS-CoV-2 infection or an uninfected control (not recorded which). This chain connects TRBV7-2 to TRBJ2-3, with 9 bases matching TRBD2. Written as DNA, the CDR3 is TGTGCCAGCAGCCCGATAATAGCGGGAGACACAGATACGCAGTATTTT. The encoded protein is CASSPIIAGDTDTQYF.